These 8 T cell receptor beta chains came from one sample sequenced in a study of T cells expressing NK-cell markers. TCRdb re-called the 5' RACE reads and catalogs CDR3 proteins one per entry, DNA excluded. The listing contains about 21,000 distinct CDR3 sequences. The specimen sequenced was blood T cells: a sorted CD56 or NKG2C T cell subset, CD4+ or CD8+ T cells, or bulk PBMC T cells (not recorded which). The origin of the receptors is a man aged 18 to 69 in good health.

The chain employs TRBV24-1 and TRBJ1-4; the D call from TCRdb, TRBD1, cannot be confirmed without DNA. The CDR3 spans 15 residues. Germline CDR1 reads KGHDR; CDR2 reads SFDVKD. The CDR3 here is CATSDPDRPNEKLFF.

CDR3 amino acids: CASSTDAANTGELFF. V usage is TRBV5-1 and J usage is TRBJ2-2. In germline, CDR1 is SGHRS, CDR2 YFSETQ. The CDR3 contains 15 residues. The whole variable domain, remainder taken from reference TRBV5-1 and TRBJ2-2, is KAGVTQTPRYLIKTRGQQVTLSCSPISGHRSVSWYQQTPGQGLQFLFEYFSETQRNKGNFPGRFSGRQFSNSRSEMNVSTLELGDSALYLCASSTDAANTGELFFGEGSRLTVL.

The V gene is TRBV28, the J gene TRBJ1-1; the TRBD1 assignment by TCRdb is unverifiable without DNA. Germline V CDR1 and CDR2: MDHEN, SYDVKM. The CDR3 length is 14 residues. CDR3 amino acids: CASSLTGGSTEAFF.

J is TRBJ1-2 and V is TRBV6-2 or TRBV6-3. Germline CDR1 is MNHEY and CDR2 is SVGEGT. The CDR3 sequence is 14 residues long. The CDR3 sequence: CASSYSNWGGSYTF.

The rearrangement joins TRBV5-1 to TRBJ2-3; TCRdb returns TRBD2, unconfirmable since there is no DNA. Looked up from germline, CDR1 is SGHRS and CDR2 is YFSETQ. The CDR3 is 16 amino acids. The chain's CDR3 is CASSTEPSGGEHTQYF.

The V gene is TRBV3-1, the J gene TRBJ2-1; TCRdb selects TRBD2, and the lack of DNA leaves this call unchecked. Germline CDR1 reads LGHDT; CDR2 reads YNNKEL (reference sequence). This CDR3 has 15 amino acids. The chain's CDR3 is CASSQDPGGVNEQFF.

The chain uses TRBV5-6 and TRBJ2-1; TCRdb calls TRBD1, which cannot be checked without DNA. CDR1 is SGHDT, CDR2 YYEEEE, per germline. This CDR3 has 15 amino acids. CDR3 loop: CASSSVRDGGLEQFF.

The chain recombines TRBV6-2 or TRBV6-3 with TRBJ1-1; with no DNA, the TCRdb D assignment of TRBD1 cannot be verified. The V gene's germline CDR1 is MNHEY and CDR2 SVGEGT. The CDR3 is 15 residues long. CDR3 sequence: CASSYTLRGGGAAFF.